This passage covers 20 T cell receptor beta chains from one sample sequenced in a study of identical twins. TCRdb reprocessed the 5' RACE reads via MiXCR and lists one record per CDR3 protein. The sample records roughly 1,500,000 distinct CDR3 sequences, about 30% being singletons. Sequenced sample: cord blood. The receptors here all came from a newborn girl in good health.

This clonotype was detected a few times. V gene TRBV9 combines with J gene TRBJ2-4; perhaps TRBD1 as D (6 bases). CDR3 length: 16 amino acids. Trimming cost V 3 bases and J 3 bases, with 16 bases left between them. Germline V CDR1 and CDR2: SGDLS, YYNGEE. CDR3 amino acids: CASSATQGRGKNIQYF. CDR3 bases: TGTGCCAGCAGCGCAACACAGGGAAGGGGCAAAAACATTCAGTACTTC.

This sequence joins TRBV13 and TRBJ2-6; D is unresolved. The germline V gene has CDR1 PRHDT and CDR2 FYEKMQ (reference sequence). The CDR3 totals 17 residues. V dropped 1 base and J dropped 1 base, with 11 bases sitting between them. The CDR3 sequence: CASSLVEVASGANVLTF. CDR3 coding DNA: TGTGCCAGCAGCTTAGTTGAAGTAGCATCTGGGGCCAACGTCCTGACTTTC. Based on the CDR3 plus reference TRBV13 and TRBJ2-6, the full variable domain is AAGVIQSPRHLIKEKRETATLKCYPIPRHDTVYWYQQGPGQDPQFLISFYEKMQSDKGSIPDRFSAQQFSDYHSELNMSSLELGDSALYFCASSLVEVASGANVLTFGAGSRLTVL.

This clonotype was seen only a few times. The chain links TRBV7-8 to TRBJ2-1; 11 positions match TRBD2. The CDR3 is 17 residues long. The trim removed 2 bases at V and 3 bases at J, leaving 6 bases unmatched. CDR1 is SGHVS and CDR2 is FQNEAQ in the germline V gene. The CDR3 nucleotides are TGTGCCAGCAGCTTACTACTAGCGGGAGTCTTCTACAATGAGCAGTTCTTC. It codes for CASSLLLAGVFYNEQFF.

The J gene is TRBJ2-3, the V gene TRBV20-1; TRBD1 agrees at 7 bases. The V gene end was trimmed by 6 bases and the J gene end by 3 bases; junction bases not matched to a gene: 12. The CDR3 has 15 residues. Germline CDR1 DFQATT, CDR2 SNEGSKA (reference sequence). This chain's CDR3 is CSAGTVLGLTDTQYF. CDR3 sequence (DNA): TGCAGTGCCGGGACAGTCCTGGGGTTGACAGATACGCAGTATTTT.

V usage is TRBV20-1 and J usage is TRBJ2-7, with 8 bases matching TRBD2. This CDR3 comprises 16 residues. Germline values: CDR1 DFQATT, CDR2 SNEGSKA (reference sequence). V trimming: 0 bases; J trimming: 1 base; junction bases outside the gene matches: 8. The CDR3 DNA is TGCAGTGCTAGAGATGGGAGCGGGGGTTCGTCCTACGAGCAGTACTTC. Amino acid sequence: CSARDGSGGSSYEQYF.

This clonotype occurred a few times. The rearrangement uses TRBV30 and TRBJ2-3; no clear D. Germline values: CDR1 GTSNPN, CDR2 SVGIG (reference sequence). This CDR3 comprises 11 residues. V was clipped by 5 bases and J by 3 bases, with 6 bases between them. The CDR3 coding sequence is TGTGCCTGGCAAGCGACAGATACGCAGTATTTT. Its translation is CAWQATDTQYF.

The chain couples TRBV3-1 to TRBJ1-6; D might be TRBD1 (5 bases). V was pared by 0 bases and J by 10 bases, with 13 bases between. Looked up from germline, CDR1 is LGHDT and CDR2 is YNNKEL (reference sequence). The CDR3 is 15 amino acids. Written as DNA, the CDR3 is TGTGCCAGCAGCCAAGACTGGGGGGACGGCTCACCCCTCCACTTT. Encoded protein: CASSQDWGDGSPLHF.

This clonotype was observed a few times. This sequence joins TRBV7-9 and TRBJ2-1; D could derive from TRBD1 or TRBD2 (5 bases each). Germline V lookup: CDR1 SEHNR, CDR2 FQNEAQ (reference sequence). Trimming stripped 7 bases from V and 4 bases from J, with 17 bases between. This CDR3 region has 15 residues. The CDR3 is CASISGTEAYNEQFF. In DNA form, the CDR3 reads TGTGCCAGCATCTCCGGGACGGAAGCATACAATGAGCAGTTCTTC.

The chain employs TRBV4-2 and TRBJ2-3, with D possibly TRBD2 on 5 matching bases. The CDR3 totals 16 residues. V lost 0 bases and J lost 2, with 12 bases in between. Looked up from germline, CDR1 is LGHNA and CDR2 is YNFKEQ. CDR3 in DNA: TGTGCCAGCAGCCAAGAAATGACTATCCCCACAGATACGCAGTATTTT. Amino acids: CASSQEMTIPTDTQYF.

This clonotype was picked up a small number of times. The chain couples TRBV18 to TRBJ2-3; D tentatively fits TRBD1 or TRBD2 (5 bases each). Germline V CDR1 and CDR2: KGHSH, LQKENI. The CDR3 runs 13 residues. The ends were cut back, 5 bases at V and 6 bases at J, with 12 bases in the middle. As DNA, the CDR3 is TGTGCCAGCTCATCCGACTGGGGGGATACGCAGTATTTT. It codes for CASSSDWGDTQYF. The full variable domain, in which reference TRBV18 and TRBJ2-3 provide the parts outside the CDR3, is NAGVMQNPRHLVRRRGQEARLRCSPMKGHSHVYWYRQLPEEGLKFMVYLQKENIIDESGMPKERFSAEFPKEGPSILRIQQVVRGDSAAYFCASSSDWGDTQYFGPGTRLTVL.

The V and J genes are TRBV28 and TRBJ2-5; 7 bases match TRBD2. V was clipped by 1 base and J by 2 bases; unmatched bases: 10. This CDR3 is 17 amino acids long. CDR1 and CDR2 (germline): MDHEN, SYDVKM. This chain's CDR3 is CASSLSFGAGEQETQYF. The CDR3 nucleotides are TGTGCCAGCAGTTTATCATTTGGCGCGGGGGAACAAGAGACCCAGTACTTC.

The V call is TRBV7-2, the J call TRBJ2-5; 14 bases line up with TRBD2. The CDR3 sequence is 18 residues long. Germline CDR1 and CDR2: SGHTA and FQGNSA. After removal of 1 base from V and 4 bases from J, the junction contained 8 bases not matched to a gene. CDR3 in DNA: TGTGCCAGCAGCTTAGGTTTTCGACTAGCGGGAGGGCCAGAGACCCAGTACTTC. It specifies CASSLGFRLAGGPETQYF.

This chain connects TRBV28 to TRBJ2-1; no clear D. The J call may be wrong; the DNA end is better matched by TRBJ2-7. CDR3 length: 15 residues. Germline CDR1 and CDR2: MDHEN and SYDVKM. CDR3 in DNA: TGTGCCAGCAGTTTATGGTCCCACAGTTACAATGAGCAGTACTTC. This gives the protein CASSLWSHSYNEQYF.

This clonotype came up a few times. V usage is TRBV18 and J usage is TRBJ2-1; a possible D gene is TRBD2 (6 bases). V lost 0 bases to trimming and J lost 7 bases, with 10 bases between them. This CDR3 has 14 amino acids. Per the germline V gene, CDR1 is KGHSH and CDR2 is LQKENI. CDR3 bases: TGTGCCAGCTCACCACCGGCAGGGAGGAATGAGCAGTTCTTC. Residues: CASSPPAGRNEQFF.

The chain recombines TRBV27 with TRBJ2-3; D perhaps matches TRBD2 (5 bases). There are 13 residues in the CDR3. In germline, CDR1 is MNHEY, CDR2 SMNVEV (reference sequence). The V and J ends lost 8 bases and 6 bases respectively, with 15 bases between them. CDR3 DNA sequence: TGTGCCAGCGCCCCCACGGGAATGGATACGCAGTATTTT. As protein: CASAPTGMDTQYF.

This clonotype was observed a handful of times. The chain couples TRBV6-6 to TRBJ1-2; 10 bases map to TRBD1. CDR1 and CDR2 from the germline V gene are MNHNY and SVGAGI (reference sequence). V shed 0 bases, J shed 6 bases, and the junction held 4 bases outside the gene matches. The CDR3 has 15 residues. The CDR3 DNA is TGTGCCAGCAGTTACTCGACAGGGGGCGGGGATGGCTACACCTTC. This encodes CASSYSTGGGDGYTF.

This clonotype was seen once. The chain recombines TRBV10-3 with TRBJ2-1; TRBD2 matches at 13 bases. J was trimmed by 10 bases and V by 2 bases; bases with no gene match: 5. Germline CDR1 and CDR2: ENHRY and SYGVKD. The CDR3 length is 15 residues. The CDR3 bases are TGTGCCATCAGTGAGACTAGCGGGAGGGGGATGGAGCAGTTCTTC. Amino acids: CAISETSGRGMEQFF.

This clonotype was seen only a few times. The CDR3 DNA sequence: TGCAGTGCTAGAGATAGCGGGGGGCGCACAGATACGCAGTATTTT. Its translation: CSARDSGGRTDTQYF. The chain recombines TRBV20-1 with TRBJ2-3, with 10 bases fitting TRBD2. V lost 0 bases to trimming and J lost 1 base; unmatched junction nucleotides: 1. From germline, CDR1 is DFQATT and CDR2 SNEGSKA (reference sequence). The CDR3 spans 15 residues.

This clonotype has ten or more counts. The chain's CDR3 is CSVILTQETQYF. Written as DNA, the CDR3 is TGCAGCGTGATACTGACCCAAGAGACCCAGTACTTC. The chain employs TRBV29-1 and TRBJ2-5; D remains ambiguous. The CDR3 extends over 12 amino acids. Trimming pared 6 bases from V and 1 base from J, leaving 9 bases between. Germline V gene sequence: CDR1 SQVTM, CDR2 ANQGSEA.

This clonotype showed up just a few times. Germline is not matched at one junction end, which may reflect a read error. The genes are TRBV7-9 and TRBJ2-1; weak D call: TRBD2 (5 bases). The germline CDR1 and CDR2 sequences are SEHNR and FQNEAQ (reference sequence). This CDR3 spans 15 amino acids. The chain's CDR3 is CASNLATREANEQFF. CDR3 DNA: TGTGCCAGCAACTTAGCGACCCGAGAGGCCAATGAGCAGTTCTTC.